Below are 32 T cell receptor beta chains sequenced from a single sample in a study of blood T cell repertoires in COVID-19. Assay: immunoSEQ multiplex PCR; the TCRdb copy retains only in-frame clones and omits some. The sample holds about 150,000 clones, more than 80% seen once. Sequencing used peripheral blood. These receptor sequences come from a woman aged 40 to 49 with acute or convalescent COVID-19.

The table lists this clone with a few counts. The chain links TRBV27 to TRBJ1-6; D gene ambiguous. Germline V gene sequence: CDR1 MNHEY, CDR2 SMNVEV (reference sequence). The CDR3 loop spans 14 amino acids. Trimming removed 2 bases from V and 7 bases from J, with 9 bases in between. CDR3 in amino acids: CASSLVTGNSPLHF. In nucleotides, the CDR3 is TGTGCCAGCAGTTTAGTTACGGGAAATTCACCCCTCCACTTT.

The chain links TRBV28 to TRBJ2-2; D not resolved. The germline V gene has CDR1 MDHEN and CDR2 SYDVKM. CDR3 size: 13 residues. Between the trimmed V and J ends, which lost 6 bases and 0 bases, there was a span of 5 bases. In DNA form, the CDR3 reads TGTGCCAGCAGCCCTCCGAACACCGGGGAGCTGTTTTTT. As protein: CASSPPNTGELFF.

CDR3 sequence: CASSPRRQEGTQYF. In nucleotides, the CDR3 is TGTGCCAGCAGCCCGAGGCGACAGGAAGGAACCCAGTACTTC. The V and J genes are TRBV7-2 and TRBJ2-5; weak D call: TRBD1 (6 bases). The V gene lost 5 bases and the J gene lost 8 bases, with 18 bases spanning the gap. From germline, CDR1 is SGHTA and CDR2 FQGNSA. CDR3 length equals 14 residues.

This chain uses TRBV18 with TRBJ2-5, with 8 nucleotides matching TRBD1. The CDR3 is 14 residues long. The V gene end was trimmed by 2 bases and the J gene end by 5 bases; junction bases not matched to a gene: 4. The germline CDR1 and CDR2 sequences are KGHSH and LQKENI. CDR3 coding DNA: TGTGCCAGCTCACCAGCAGGGGGCGCGGAGACCCAGTACTTC. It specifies CASSPAGGAETQYF.

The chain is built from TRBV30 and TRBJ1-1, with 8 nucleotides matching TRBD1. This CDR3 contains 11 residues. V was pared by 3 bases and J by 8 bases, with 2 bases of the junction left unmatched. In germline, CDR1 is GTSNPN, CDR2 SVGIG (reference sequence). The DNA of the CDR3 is TGTGCCTGGAGCCGGGACAGGGAAGCTTTCTTT. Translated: CAWSRDREAFF.

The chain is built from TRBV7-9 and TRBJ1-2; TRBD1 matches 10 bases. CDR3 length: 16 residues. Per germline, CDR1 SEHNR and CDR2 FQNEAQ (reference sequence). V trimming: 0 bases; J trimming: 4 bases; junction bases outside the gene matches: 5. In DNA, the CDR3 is TGTGCCAGCAGCTTAGCGACAGGGGGCGCGTTCTATGGCTACACCTTC. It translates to CASSLATGGAFYGYTF.

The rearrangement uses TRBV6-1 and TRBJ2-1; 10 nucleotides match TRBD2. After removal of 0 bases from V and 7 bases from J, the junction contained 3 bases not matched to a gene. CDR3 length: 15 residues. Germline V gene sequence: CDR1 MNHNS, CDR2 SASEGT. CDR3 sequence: CASSEAILAGNEQFF. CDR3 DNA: TGTGCCAGCAGTGAAGCTATACTAGCGGGAAATGAGCAGTTCTTC.

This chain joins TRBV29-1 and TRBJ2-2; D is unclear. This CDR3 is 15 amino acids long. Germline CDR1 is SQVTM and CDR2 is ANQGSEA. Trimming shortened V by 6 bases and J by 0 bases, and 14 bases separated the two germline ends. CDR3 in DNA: TGCAGCGTGGAGCTAGGTAGGCCGAACACCGGGGAGCTGTTTTTT. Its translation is CSVELGRPNTGELFF.

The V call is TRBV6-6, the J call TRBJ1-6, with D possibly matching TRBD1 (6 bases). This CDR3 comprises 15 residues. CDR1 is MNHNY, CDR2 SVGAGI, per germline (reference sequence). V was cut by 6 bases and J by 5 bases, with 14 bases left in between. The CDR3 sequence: CASSPQGPNNSPLHF. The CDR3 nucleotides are TGTGCCAGCAGCCCACAGGGTCCAAATAATTCACCCCTCCACTTT.

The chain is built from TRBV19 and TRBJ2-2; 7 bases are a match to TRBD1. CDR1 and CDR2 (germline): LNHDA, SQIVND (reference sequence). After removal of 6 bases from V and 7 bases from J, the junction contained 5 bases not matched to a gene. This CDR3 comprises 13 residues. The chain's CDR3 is CASRLGQDGELFF. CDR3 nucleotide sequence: TGTGCCAGTAGATTAGGACAGGACGGGGAGCTGTTTTTT.

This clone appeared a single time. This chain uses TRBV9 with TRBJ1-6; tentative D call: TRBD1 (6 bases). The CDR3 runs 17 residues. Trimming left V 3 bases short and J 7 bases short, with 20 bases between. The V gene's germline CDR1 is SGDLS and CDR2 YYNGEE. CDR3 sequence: CASSAAPGQTSNSPLHF. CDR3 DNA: TGTGCCAGCAGCGCCGCCCCTGGACAGACCTCCAATTCACCCCTCCACTTT.

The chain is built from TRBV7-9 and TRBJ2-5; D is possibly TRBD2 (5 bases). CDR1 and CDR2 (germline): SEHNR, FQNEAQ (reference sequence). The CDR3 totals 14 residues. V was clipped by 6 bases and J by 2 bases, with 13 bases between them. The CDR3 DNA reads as TGTGCCAGCAGAACCGGAGGAGAGCAAGAGACCCAGTACTTC. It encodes CASRTGGEQETQYF. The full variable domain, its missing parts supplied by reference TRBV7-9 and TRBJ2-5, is DTGVSQNPRHKITKRGQNVTFRCDPISEHNRLYWYRQTLGQGPEFLTYFQNEAQLEKSRLLSDRFSAERPKGSFSTLEIQRTEQGDSAMYLCASRTGGEQETQYFGPGTRLLVL.

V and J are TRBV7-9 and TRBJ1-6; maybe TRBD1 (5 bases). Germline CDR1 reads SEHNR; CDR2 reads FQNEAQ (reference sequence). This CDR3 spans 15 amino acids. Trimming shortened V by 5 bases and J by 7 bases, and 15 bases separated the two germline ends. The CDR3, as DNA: TGTGCCAGCAGCCCAGTGGGGTGGGGCAATTCACCCCTCCACTTT. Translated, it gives CASSPVGWGNSPLHF.

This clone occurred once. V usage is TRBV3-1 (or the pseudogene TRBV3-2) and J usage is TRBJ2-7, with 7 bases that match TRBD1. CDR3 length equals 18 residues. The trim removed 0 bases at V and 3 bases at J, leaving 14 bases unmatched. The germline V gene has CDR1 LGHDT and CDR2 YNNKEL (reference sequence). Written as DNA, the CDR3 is TGTGCCAGCAGCCAAGATGGCAGGGGGACCCCCTCATTCTACGAGCAGTACTTC. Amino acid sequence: CASSQDGRGTPSFYEQYF.

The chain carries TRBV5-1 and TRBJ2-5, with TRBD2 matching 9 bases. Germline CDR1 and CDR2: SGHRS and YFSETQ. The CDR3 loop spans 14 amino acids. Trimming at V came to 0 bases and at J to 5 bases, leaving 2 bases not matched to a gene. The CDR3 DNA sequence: TGCGCCAGCAGCTTGGCCGGGACTAGCGAGACCCAGTACTTC. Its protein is CASSLAGTSETQYF.

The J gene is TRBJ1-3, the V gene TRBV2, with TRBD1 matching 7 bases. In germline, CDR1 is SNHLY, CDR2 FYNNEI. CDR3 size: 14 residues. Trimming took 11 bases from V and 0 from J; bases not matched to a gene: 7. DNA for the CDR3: TGTGCCTCCGGGACAGAGTACTCTGGAAACACCATATATTTT. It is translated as CASGTEYSGNTIYF.

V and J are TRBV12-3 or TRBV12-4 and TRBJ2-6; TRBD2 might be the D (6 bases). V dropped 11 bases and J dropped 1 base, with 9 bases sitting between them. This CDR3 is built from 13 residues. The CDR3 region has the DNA TGTGCCGGCGCGGGATCTGGGGCCAACGTCCTGACTTTC. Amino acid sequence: CAGAGSGANVLTF.

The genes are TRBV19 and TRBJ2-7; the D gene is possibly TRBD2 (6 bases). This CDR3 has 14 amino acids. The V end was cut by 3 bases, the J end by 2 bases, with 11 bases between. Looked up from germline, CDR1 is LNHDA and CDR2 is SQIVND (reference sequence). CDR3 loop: CASSIRDSAYEQYF. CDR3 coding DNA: TGTGCCAGTAGTATTAGGGACTCTGCCTACGAGCAGTACTTC. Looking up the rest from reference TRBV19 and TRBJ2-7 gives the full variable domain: DGGITQSPKYLFRKEGQNVTLSCEQNLNHDAMYWYRQDPGQGLRLIYYSQIVNDFQKGDIAEGYSVSREKKESFPLTVTSAQKNPTAFYLCASSIRDSAYEQYFGPGTRLTVT.

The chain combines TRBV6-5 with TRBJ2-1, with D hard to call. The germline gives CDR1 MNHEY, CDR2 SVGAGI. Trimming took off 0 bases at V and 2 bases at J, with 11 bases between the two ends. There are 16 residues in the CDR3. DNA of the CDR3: TGTGCCAGCAGTTACTCGGGCTCCCGGCCCTACAATGAGCAGTTCTTC. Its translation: CASSYSGSRPYNEQFF.

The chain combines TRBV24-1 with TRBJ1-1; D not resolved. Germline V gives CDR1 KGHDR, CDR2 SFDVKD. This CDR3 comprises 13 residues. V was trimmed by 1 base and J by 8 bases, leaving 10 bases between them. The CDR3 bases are TGTGCCACCAGTGATTTCTCGGGAAGAGAAGCTTTCTTT. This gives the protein CATSDFSGREAFF.

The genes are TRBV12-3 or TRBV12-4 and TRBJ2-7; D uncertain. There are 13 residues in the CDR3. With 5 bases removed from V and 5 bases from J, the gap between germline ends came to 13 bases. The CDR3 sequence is CASSTFPPDEQYF. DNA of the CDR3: TGTGCCAGCAGTACCTTCCCCCCGGACGAGCAGTACTTC.

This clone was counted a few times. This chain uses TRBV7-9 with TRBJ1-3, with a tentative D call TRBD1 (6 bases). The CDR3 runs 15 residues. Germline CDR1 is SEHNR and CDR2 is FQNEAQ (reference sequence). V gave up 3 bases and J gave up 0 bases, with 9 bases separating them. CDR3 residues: CASSFQGSSGNTIYF. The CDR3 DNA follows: TGTGCCAGCAGCTTTCAGGGGTCCTCTGGAAACACCATATATTTT.

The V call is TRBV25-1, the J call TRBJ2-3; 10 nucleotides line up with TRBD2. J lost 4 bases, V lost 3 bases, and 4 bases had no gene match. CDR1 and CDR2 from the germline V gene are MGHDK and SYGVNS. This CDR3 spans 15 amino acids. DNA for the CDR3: TGTGCCAGCAGTGATGGGCTAGCGGGGGCAGATACGCAGTATTTT. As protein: CASSDGLAGADTQYF.

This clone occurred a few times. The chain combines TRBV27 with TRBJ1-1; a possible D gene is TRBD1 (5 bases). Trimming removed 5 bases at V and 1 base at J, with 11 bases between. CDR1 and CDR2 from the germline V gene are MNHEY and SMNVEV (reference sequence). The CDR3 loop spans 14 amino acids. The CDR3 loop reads CASSGSGGNTEAFF. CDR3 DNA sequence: TGTGCCAGCAGTGGGAGCGGGGGGAACACTGAAGCTTTCTTT.

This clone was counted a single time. CDR3 bases: TGTGCCAGCAGCATATACGGGGGGCCCTCCTACGAGCAGTACTTC. Its protein is CASSIYGGPSYEQYF. The rearrangement links TRBV5-6 to TRBJ2-7; a weak D match, TRBD2 (7 bases). Germline CDR1 is SGHDT and CDR2 is YYEEEE. The V end was cut by 4 bases, the J end by 0 bases, with 14 bases between. The CDR3 loop spans 15 amino acids.

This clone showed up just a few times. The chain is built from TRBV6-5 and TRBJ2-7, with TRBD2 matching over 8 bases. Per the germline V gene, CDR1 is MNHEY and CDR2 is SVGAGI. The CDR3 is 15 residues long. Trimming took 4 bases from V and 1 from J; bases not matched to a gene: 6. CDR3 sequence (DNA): TGTGCCAGCAGTTCACCGGGACTAGGTTCCTACGAGCAGTACTTC. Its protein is CASSSPGLGSYEQYF.

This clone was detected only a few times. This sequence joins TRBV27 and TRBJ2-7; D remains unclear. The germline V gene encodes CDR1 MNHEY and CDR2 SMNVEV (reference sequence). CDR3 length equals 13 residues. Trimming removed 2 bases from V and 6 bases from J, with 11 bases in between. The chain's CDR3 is CASSLAPTGEQYF. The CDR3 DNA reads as TGTGCCAGCAGTTTAGCCCCGACGGGCGAGCAGTACTTC.

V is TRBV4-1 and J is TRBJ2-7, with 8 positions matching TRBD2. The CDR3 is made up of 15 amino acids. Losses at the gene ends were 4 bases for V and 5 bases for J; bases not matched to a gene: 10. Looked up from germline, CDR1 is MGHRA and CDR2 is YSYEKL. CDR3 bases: TGCGCCAGCAGCCGCCCAGCGGGGGTTACAAACGAGCAGTACTTC. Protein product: CASSRPAGVTNEQYF.

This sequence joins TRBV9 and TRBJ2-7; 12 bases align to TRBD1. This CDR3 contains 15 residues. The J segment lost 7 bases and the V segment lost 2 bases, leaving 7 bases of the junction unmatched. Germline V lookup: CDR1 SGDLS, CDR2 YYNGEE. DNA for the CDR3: TGTGCCAGCAGCGTTATGGGACAGGGGGCAGGTGAGCAGTACTTC. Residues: CASSVMGQGAGEQYF.

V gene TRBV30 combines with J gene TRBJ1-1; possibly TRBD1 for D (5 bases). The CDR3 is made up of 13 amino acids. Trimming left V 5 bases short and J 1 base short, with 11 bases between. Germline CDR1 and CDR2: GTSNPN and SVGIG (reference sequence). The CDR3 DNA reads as TGTGCCTGGGTGGGACTGGGGAACACTGAAGCTTTCTTT. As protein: CAWVGLGNTEAFF.

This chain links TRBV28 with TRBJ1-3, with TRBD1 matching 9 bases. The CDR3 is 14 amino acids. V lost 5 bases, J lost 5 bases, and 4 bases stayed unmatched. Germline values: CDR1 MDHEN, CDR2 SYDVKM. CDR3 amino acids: CASSPQGARNTIYF. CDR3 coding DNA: TGTGCCAGCAGTCCACAGGGGGCCAGAAACACCATATATTTT. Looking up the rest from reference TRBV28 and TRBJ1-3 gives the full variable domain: DVKVTQSSRYLVKRTGEKVFLECVQDMDHENMFWYRQDPGLGLRLIYFSYDVKMKEKGDIPEGYSVSREKKERFSLILESASTNQTSMYLCASSPQGARNTIYFGEGSWLTVV.

The CDR3 reads CASSTSDYNEQFF. The DNA of the CDR3 is TGCGCCAGCAGCACTAGCGACTACAATGAGCAGTTCTTC. The chain is built from TRBV5-1 and TRBJ2-1, with TRBD2 identical over 7 bases. This CDR3 comprises 13 residues. V lost 4 bases, J lost 3 bases, and 1 base stayed unmatched. CDR1 is SGHRS, CDR2 YFSETQ, per germline.